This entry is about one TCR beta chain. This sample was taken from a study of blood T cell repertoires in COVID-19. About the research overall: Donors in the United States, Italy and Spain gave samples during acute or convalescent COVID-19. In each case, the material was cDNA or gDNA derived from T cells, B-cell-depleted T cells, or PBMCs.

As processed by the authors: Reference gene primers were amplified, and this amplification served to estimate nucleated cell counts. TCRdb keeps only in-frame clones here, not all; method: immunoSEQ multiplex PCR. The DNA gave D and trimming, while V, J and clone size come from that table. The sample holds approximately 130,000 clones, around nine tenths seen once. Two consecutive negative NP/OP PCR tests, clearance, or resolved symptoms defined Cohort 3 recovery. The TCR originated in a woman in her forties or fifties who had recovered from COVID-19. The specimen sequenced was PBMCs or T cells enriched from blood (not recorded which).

The CDR3 spells CASRDLAGGTDTQYF. CDR3 bases: TGTGCCAGCAGGGATCTAGCGGGGGGCACAGATACGCAGTATTTT. This sequence joins TRBV27 and TRBJ2-3; 10 bases fit TRBD2. The length of the CDR3 is 15 residues. V dropped 6 bases and J dropped 1; count of bases not matched to a gene: 4. Germline values: CDR1 MNHEY, CDR2 SMNVEV (reference sequence).